The entry below gives a single T cell receptor beta chain sequence along with its context. Its specificity is not known. Germline loops: CDR1 DFQATT, CDR2 SNEGSKA (reference sequence). The CDR3 spans 16 residues. V dropped 6 bases and J dropped 2 bases, with 19 bases sitting between them. The data were obtained in a study of T-cell reconstitution after alpha-beta-depleted transplantation in children. The study, taken as a whole, reports: Surviving recipient T cells and thymic progenitors underlay high day-60 TCRbeta diversity in some patients. Reportedly, only several hundred clones from non-depleted graft cells drove alpha-beta T-cell counts at about two months.

Unique molecular identifiers were incorporated when the TCRbeta library was constructed. One entry per CDR3 protein results from TCRdb running MiXCR on the PCR reads. The profile shows about 980,000 distinct CDR3 sequences, 25% to 30% of them singletons. The clonotype originates from a boy in the first two years of life who had a stem cell transplant for SCID, so the T cells may come from the graft donor. The specimen was PBMCs, mostly from graft donor cells, collected 360 days after TCRalphabeta/CD19-depleted stem cell transplant. This chain links TRBV20-1 with TRBJ2-2; perhaps TRBD2 as D (5 bases). This CDR3 is CSARRNPGLNTGELFF. In DNA, the CDR3 is TGCAGTGCAAGGAGGAACCCGGGTTTAAACACCGGGGAGCTGTTTTTT.